Listed here are 29 T cell receptor beta chains from one sample, sequenced in a study of blood T cell repertoires in COVID-19. Sequencing used immunoSEQ multiplex PCR; TCRdb keeps in-frame clones, though not all of them. Of over 130,000 clones listed, 77% are singletons. Sequencing used peripheral blood. All receptors come from a woman in her fifties or sixties with active or convalescent COVID-19.

This rearrangement joins TRBV9 to TRBJ2-3; TRBD2 is a possible D gene (6 bases). Trimming pared 4 bases from V and 5 bases from J, leaving 17 bases between. Germline CDR1 SGDLS, CDR2 YYNGEE. The CDR3 runs 15 residues. In DNA form, the CDR3 reads TGTGCCAGCAGCCCTCTTGGGGGGAAAGGAGATACGCAGTATTTT. It is translated as CASSPLGGKGDTQYF.

Comment on this clone: The junction does not match germline at one end; this may be a read error. The gene calls are TRBV7-2 and TRBJ2-7, with 12 bases matching TRBD2. The CDR3 has 15 residues. From germline, CDR1 is SGHTA and CDR2 FQGNSA. DNA for the CDR3: TGTGCCAGCAGCTTAGGGCGGGCTAGCGGGAGGGAGCGAGACTTC. This translates into CASSLGRASGRERDF.

This clone was counted a few times. This chain links TRBV28 with TRBJ1-5, with D hard to call. V lost 7 bases and J 2 bases, leaving 15 bases between the germline ends. Germline CDR1 and CDR2: MDHEN and SYDVKM. The CDR3 totals 15 residues. This chain's CDR3 is CASTIRAGGNQPQHF. The CDR3 DNA reads TGTGCCAGCACCATCCGGGCCGGGGGCAATCAGCCCCAGCATTTT.

This chain uses TRBV10-2 with TRBJ2-7, with D maybe TRBD2 (7 bases). CDR1 WSHSY and CDR2 SAAADI come from the germline V gene. The length of the CDR3 is 14 residues. Trimming left V 3 bases short and J 5 bases short, with 14 bases between. CDR3 DNA: TGCGCCAGCAGTGATGTGGGGGGGGGCGACGAGCAGTACTTC. Translating it yields CASSDVGGGDEQYF.

The chain combines TRBV18 with TRBJ2-4; 7 nucleotides align to TRBD1. Germline V gene data show CDR1 as KGHSH and CDR2 as LQKENI. The V gene end was trimmed by 4 bases and the J gene end by 6 bases; junction bases not matched to a gene: 6. This CDR3 contains 14 residues. The CDR3 coding sequence is TGTGCCAGCTCACGGGACAGCTCTGGAAACATTCAGTACTTC. Translating it yields CASSRDSSGNIQYF.

The chain joins TRBV29-1 to TRBJ1-1; no clear D. CDR1 and CDR2 from the germline V gene are SQVTM and ANQGSEA. Between the trimmed V and J ends, which lost 3 bases and 5 bases, there was a span of 13 bases. The CDR3 is made up of 13 amino acids. In DNA form, the CDR3 reads TGCAGCGTTGATCGGGGTACGACAACTGAAGCTTTCTTT. Protein: CSVDRGTTTEAFF.

The J gene is TRBJ2-7, the V gene TRBV13; 8 bases agree with TRBD1. CDR1 and CDR2 (germline): PRHDT, FYEKMQ (reference sequence). J gave up 3 bases and V 5 bases, and 3 bases lay outside the gene matches. This CDR3 contains 13 residues. The CDR3 DNA reads as TGTGCCAGCAGCGTCGACAGGGGCTACGAGCAGTACTTC. This encodes CASSVDRGYEQYF.

This clone was seen only once. The gene calls are TRBV29-1 and TRBJ2-5; the D gene is possibly TRBD2 (5 bases). V lost 6 bases and J 4 bases, leaving 15 bases between the germline ends. CDR1 SQVTM and CDR2 ANQGSEA come from the germline V gene. This CDR3 has 13 amino acids. CDR3 sequence (DNA): TGCAGCGTCCGAGAGGGATGGGGAGAGACCCAGTACTTC. Protein product: CSVREGWGETQYF.

The chain is built from TRBV3-1 (or the pseudogene TRBV3-2) and TRBJ2-5; the match to TRBD2 covers 8 bases. The CDR3 contains 15 residues. Germline CDR1 is LGHDT and CDR2 is YNNKEL (reference sequence). The J segment lost 1 base and the V segment lost 4 bases, leaving 5 bases of the junction unmatched. The CDR3 coding sequence is TGTGCCAGCAGCCTCCCTAGCGGGTCCCAAGAGACCCAGTACTTC. Amino acid sequence: CASSLPSGSQETQYF.

This clone was recorded at least ten times. The rearrangement links TRBV29-1 to TRBJ2-1, with D perhaps matching TRBD2 (5 bases). The CDR3 contains 14 residues. V shed 1 base and J shed 5 bases, with 12 bases lying between them. CDR1 SQVTM and CDR2 ANQGSEA come from the germline V gene. The CDR3 sequence: CSVEVSLLDNEQFF. In DNA form, the CDR3 reads TGCAGCGTTGAAGTAAGTTTACTAGACAATGAGCAGTTCTTC.

The chain links TRBV7-9 to TRBJ2-1; TRBD2 matches at 8 bases. This CDR3 has 15 residues. Germline V gene data show CDR1 as SEHNR and CDR2 as FQNEAQ (reference sequence). Losses at the gene ends were 0 bases for V and 10 bases for J; bases not matched to a gene: 8. CDR3 residues: CASSLAGAGVSEQFF. The CDR3 DNA follows: TGTGCCAGCAGCTTAGCTGGAGCGGGAGTCTCAGAGCAGTTCTTC.

This clone came up a few times. This rearrangement joins TRBV18 to TRBJ1-2; 7 bases are shared with TRBD1. After removal of 3 bases from V and 4 bases from J, the junction contained 11 bases not matched to a gene. CDR1 is KGHSH and CDR2 is LQKENI in the germline V gene. The CDR3 is made up of 16 amino acids. The CDR3 sequence is CASSPSTGVLLYGYTF. DNA for the CDR3: TGTGCCAGCTCACCTTCAACAGGGGTTCTCCTCTATGGCTACACCTTC.

This clone was picked up a small number of times. This rearrangement joins TRBV7-9 to TRBJ2-2, with a possible D match to TRBD2 (5 bases). Germline V CDR1 and CDR2: SEHNR, FQNEAQ (reference sequence). Between the trimmed V and J ends, which lost 0 bases and 4 bases, there was a span of 12 bases. The CDR3 extends over 16 amino acids. The CDR3 is CASSLARGSFTGELFF. The DNA for the CDR3 is TGTGCCAGCAGCTTAGCGCGCGGGTCCTTCACCGGGGAGCTGTTTTTT.

V and J are TRBV30 and TRBJ2-5; 8 bases map to TRBD1. Trimming cost V 2 bases and J 4 bases; bases outside gene matches: 6. The CDR3 consists of 14 residues. Looked up from germline, CDR1 is GTSNPN and CDR2 is SVGIG (reference sequence). In nucleotides, the CDR3 is TGTGCCTGGAGTCGACAGGGGACGGGAGAGACCCAGTACTTC. Its translation is CAWSRQGTGETQYF. Based on the CDR3 plus reference TRBV30 and TRBJ2-5, the full variable domain is SQTIHQWPATLVQPVGSPLSLECTVEGTSNPNLYWYRQAAGRGLQLLFYSVGIGQISSEVPQNLSASRPQDRQFILSSKKLLLSDSGFYLCAWSRQGTGETQYFGPGTRLLVL.

The chain combines TRBV5-6 with TRBJ2-1; TRBD2 might be the D (6 bases). Trimming took 1 base from V and 5 from J, leaving 10 bases between them. This CDR3 has 14 amino acids. Germline V gene data show CDR1 as SGHDT and CDR2 as YYEEEE. The CDR3 loop reads CASSLRDWDNEQFF. The CDR3 DNA reads TGTGCCAGCAGCTTGAGGGACTGGGACAATGAGCAGTTCTTC.

The chain combines TRBV6-5 with TRBJ2-7; 10 nucleotides align to TRBD2. CDR3 length: 15 residues. Losses at the gene ends were 1 base for V and 7 bases for J; bases not matched to a gene: 7. CDR1 is MNHEY, CDR2 SVGAGI, per germline. This chain's CDR3 is CASSYWLAGAGEQYF. The CDR3 DNA sequence: TGTGCCAGCAGTTACTGGCTAGCGGGAGCAGGAGAGCAGTACTTC.

In DNA, the CDR3 is TGTGCCAGCAGTCACAGGGGCGAGCAGTACTTC. Residues: CASSHRGEQYF. The genes are TRBV5-6 and TRBJ2-7; 7 bases align to TRBD1. Germline V lookup: CDR1 SGHDT, CDR2 YYEEEE. This CDR3 is built from 11 residues. V gave up 5 bases and J gave up 6 bases; unmatched junction bases: 2.

This chain connects TRBV7-9 to TRBJ2-2; TRBD2 agrees at 8 bases. Germline CDR1 reads SEHNR; CDR2 reads FQNEAQ (reference sequence). The V and J ends lost 5 bases and 2 bases, in that order; junction bases with no gene match: 4. This CDR3 contains 15 residues. CDR3 sequence (DNA): TGTGCCAGCAGCCCGGGACTAGTCAACACCGGGGAGCTGTTTTTT. Translating it yields CASSPGLVNTGELFF.

The chain combines TRBV7-3 with TRBJ2-1; 9 nucleotides match TRBD1. CDR1 SGHTA and CDR2 FQGTGA come from the germline V gene. The V and J ends lost 3 bases and 5 bases, in that order; junction bases with no gene match: 5. This CDR3 spans 15 amino acids. The chain's CDR3 is CASSFSGQGHNEQFF. The CDR3 region has the DNA TGTGCCAGCAGCTTCTCGGGACAGGGCCACAATGAGCAGTTCTTC.

V gene TRBV4-2 combines with J gene TRBJ2-7; 13 bases are a match to TRBD2. CDR3 length equals 15 residues. Germline loops: CDR1 LGHNA, CDR2 YNFKEQ. Trimming cost V 3 bases and J 3 bases; bases outside gene matches: 2. The CDR3 region has the DNA TGTGCCAGCAGCCAGGGACTAGCGGGGCACTACGAGCAGTACTTC. Translation gives CASSQGLAGHYEQYF.

The chain uses TRBV19 and TRBJ1-5; no clear D. The CDR3 has 13 residues. V was shortened by 5 bases and J by 9 bases, with 14 bases between the two germline ends. The germline V gene has CDR1 LNHDA and CDR2 SQIVND (reference sequence). CDR3 sequence: CASSLTEVRPQHF. The CDR3 DNA reads TGTGCCAGTAGTCTGACGGAGGTTAGGCCCCAGCATTTT.

The rearrangement uses TRBV29-1 and TRBJ2-6; TRBD2 is a possible D gene (7 bases). This CDR3 region has 17 residues. V lost 0 bases and J 1 base, leaving 13 bases between the germline ends. Germline CDR1 SQVTM, CDR2 ANQGSEA. In nucleotides, the CDR3 is TGCAGCGTTGAAGATCGGGGAGGGGGTTCTGGGGCCAACGTCCTGACTTTC. As protein: CSVEDRGGGSGANVLTF.

This clone appeared many times. V is TRBV19 and J is TRBJ1-2, with 8 bases matching TRBD1. With 7 bases clipped from V and 1 base from J, the junction kept 8 bases outside the gene matches. CDR3 size: 15 residues. Germline CDR1 is LNHDA and CDR2 is SQIVND (reference sequence). The CDR3, as DNA: TGTGCCAGTACCAAAGGGACAGGCCTTAACTATGGCTACACCTTC. This encodes CASTKGTGLNYGYTF.

DNA for the CDR3: TGTGCCAGCAGCCAAATTCTAGCGGGAGCGGTTATCGGCGAGCAGTACTTC. Its translation: CASSQILAGAVIGEQYF. This chain joins TRBV14 and TRBJ2-7, with 10 bases matching TRBD2. The CDR3 contains 17 residues. CDR1 is SGHDN and CDR2 is FVKESK in the germline V gene. Trimming took 2 bases from V and 6 from J; bases not matched to a gene: 13. The full variable domain, in which reference TRBV14 and TRBJ2-7 provide the parts outside the CDR3, is EAGVTQFPSHSVIEKGQTVTLRCDPISGHDNLYWYRRVMGKEIKFLLHFVKESKQDESGMPNNRFLAERTGGTYSTLKVQPAELEDSGVYFCASSQILAGAVIGEQYFGPGTRLTVT.

V gene TRBV28 combines with J gene TRBJ1-1; the match to TRBD1 covers 9 bases. The CDR3 sequence is 13 residues long. The V gene end was trimmed by 6 bases and the J gene end by 4 bases; junction bases not matched to a gene: 3. Germline V gene lookup returns CDR1 MDHEN and CDR2 SYDVKM. CDR3 amino acids: CASRTGGITEAFF. CDR3 nucleotides: TGTGCCAGCAGGACAGGGGGGATCACTGAAGCTTTCTTT.

The chain joins TRBV11-2 to TRBJ1-1; 9 nucleotides line up with TRBD1. CDR3 size: 16 residues. Germline CDR1 is SGHAT and CDR2 is FQNNGV. V lost 6 bases and J lost 0; bases outside the gene matches: 8. The CDR3 DNA sequence: TGTGCCAGCAGGGGACAGGGTCAGCACATGAACACTGAAGCTTTCTTT. Its translation: CASRGQGQHMNTEAFF.

V and J are TRBV5-1 and TRBJ2-5; D is unresolved. Trimming took 4 bases from V and 2 from J, leaving 6 bases between them. Looked up from germline, CDR1 is SGHRS and CDR2 is YFSETQ. This CDR3 region has 12 residues. CDR3 loop: CASSVLQETQYF. CDR3 coding DNA: TGCGCCAGCAGCGTTTTACAAGAGACCCAGTACTTC.

This clone was found once. The J gene is TRBJ1-1, the V gene TRBV28; D remains unclear. In germline, CDR1 is MDHEN, CDR2 SYDVKM. The CDR3 length is 14 residues. V lost 5 bases, J lost 1 base, and 11 bases lay in between. The CDR3 DNA follows: TGTGCCAGCAGTACAGAAACCTGGAACACTGAAGCTTTCTTT. Amino acids: CASSTETWNTEAFF.

The chain uses TRBV5-1 and TRBJ1-3, with TRBD1 matching 9 bases. The CDR3 consists of 15 residues. After removal of 4 bases from V and 2 bases from J, the junction contained 4 bases not matched to a gene. CDR1 is SGHRS, CDR2 YFSETQ, per germline. CDR3 in DNA: TGCGCCAGCAGCGCGACAGGGGGTACTGGAAACACCATATATTTT. It is translated as CASSATGGTGNTIYF.